Listed below are T cell receptor beta chains from one sample, sequenced in a study of T-cell reconstitution after alpha-beta-depleted transplantation in children. TCRdb recomputed calls from the PCR reads with MiXCR, one row per CDR3 protein. Among approximately 500,000 distinct CDR3 sequences listed, roughly a tenth were seen once. This specimen was PBMCs, taken before TCRalphabeta/CD19-depleted stem cell transplant. The origin of the receptors is a child aged 2-15 years with inherited bone marrow failure, due to receive a stem cell transplant. Both conserved end residues are part of each CDR3. A D gene is named only where the DNA matches it firmly. The size of a clone is reported for some rows only, either as once, few or many, or as a class for expanded clones.

clone_size j_call v_call d_call cdr3_nt cdr3_aa
many TRBJ1-5 TRBV4-3 . TGCGCCAGCAGCCAAGGGAGGCATCAGCCCCAGCATTTT CASSQGRHQPQHF
many TRBJ2-7 TRBV5-1 . TGCGCCAGCAGCTTGGGAGTTATTACAGTATCCTACGAGCAGTACTTC CASSLGVITVSYEQYF
many TRBJ2-7 TRBV4-3 . TGCGCCAGCAGCCAAGATCTATTCCCAGGGGCGAACCAAGACGAGCAGTACTTC CASSQDLFPGANQDEQYF
many TRBJ2-5 TRBV5-1 . TGCGCCAGCAGCTTGGTTTGGACTAAAGAGACCCAGTACTTC CASSLVWTKETQYF
many TRBJ1-1 TRBV29-1 . TGCAGCGTTGGTTTGCTGAACACTGAAGCTTTCTTT CSVGLLNTEAFF
many TRBJ2-3 TRBV10-3 TRBD2 TGTGCCACCCTGGGAGCGGGAGCCACGCAGTATTTT CATLGAGATQYF
many TRBJ2-5 TRBV4-1 TRBD1 TGCGCCAGCAGCCAAAGTGGACAGGGAGAGACCCAGTACTTC CASSQSGQGETQYF
few TRBJ1-6 TRBV20-1 TRBD1 TGCAGTGCTAGAGATCCTTTACAGGGGGCTGGGTCACCCCTCCACTTT CSARDPLQGAGSPLHF
few TRBJ2-2 TRBV27 . TGTGCCAGCAGTCAGTCGGAAGGGGGGGAGGGCCGGGCGAACACCGGGGAGCTGTTTTTT CASSQSEGGEGRANTGELFF
. TRBJ1-4 TRBV12-3/TRBV12-4 TRBD1 TGTGCCAGCAGTCTCCAACAGGGGGCAAGAGAAAAACTGTTTTTT CASSLQQGAREKLFF
. TRBJ2-4 TRBV28 . TGTGCCAGCAGCCCGATAGGGACAAAGCTAGCCAAAAACATTCAGTACTTC CASSPIGTKLAKNIQYF
many TRBJ1-1 TRBV30 . TGTGCCCAGAGACAGAACACTGAAGCTTTCTTT CAQRQNTEAFF
many TRBJ2-5 TRBV29-1 . TGCAGCGTTTGGGGCGGCCAAGAGACCCAGTACTTC CSVWGGQETQYF
many TRBJ1-5 TRBV12-3/TRBV12-4 TRBD1 TGTGCCAGCAGCTGGACAGGGAGGGGCAATCAGCCCCAGCATTTT CASSWTGRGNQPQHF
. TRBJ1-2 TRBV20-1 . TGCAGTGCTAGCCTAGGGACTTCTTGGGGCTATGGCTACACCTTC CSASLGTSWGYGYTF
few TRBJ2-7 TRBV5-6 TRBD2 TGTGCCAGCAGCTTGGCGCTAGCGGGTCCTGGCTACGAGCAGTACTTC CASSLALAGPGYEQYF
few TRBJ2-1 TRBV29-1 . TGCAGCGTTGGAGGGACATCTTTATATGAGCAGTTCTTC CSVGGTSLYEQFF
many TRBJ1-4 TRBV12-3/TRBV12-4 . TGTGCCAGCAGTGATGACTGGTTAGCAACTAATGAAAAACTGTTTTTT CASSDDWLATNEKLFF
many TRBJ2-1 TRBV2 . TGTGCCAGCAGTGAAGCGCTTCTTGTGGGGGAGATCAACAATGAGCAGTTCTTC CASSEALLVGEINNEQFF
many TRBJ2-6 TRBV20-1 . TGCAGTGCTAGTACGCCTGGGGCCAACGTCCTGACTTTC CSASTPGANVLTF
few TRBJ2-3 TRBV4-1 TRBD1 TGCGCCAGCAGCCAGTGGACAGGGAAAGTCACAGATACGCAGTATTTT CASSQWTGKVTDTQYF
few TRBJ2-1 TRBV4-2 TRBD2 TGTGCCAGCAGCCAAGGGACTAGCGGGGACAATGAGCAGTTCTTC CASSQGTSGDNEQFF
few TRBJ1-4 TRBV28 . TGTGCCAGCAACTCTGACATGCGGAGTGAAAAACTGTTTTTT CASNSDMRSEKLFF
many TRBJ2-7 TRBV20-1 TRBD2 TGCAGTGCTCCTAGCGGGACCGCGGCGTTCGAGCAGTACTTC CSAPSGTAAFEQYF
few TRBJ2-1 TRBV30 TRBD2 TGTGCCTGGAGTTGGGGACTAGCGGAAACCGAGCAGTTCTTC CAWSWGLAETEQFF
many TRBJ2-5 TRBV24-1 TRBD1 TGTGCCACCAGTGGTTTCCAGGGGGTCGAGGGGGATCAAGAGACCCAGTACTTC CATSGFQGVEGDQETQYF
many TRBJ2-7 TRBV6-2/TRBV6-3 . TGTGCCAGCAGCGTCTCCTACGAGCAGTACTTC CASSVSYEQYF
few TRBJ1-2 TRBV3-1 TRBD1 TGTGCCAGCAGCCAAGTAGGAGGGGGCGATGGCTACACCTTC CASSQVGGGDGYTF
. TRBJ2-1 TRBV7-9 . TGTGCCAGCAGCTTTAATCTGGGGCTTTCTTACAATGAGCAGTTCTTC CASSFNLGLSYNEQFF
many TRBJ2-7 TRBV4-3 . TGCGCCAGCAGCTCCTCGACTAGGAGCTCCTACGAGCAGTACTTC CASSSSTRSSYEQYF
many TRBJ2-1 TRBV28 TRBD1 TGTGCCAGCAGCTTACAGGGGATTACCTACAATGAGCAGTTCTTC CASSLQGITYNEQFF
. TRBJ1-2 TRBV7-9 . TGTGCCAGCAGCTTCGAGGGGATCTATGGCTACACCTTC CASSFEGIYGYTF
many TRBJ1-3 TRBV27 . TGTGCCAGCAGTGCAACCCCGCCCGGACACATTACTACCTCTGGAAACACCATATATTTT CASSATPPGHITTSGNTIYF
many TRBJ2-7 TRBV6-2/TRBV6-3 . TGTGCCAGCAGTCATCAAAATATCTACGAGCAGTACTTC CASSHQNIYEQYF
many TRBJ2-1 TRBV27 . TGTGCCAGCAGTTTAGTCCAGCCCAGCTACAATGAGCAGTTCTTC CASSLVQPSYNEQFF
many TRBJ1-1 TRBV19 . TGTGCCAGTAGCATAATCACAGGGATGAACACTGAAGCTTTCTTT CASSIITGMNTEAFF
many TRBJ2-1 TRBV28 TRBD1 TGTGCCAGCAGTTTATACAGGGGGGCTAGCGCGTGGGAGCAGTTCTTC CASSLYRGASAWEQFF
. TRBJ2-7 TRBV12-3/TRBV12-4 . TGTGCCAGCAGTTTCCCGGACTTCTACGAGCAGTACTTC CASSFPDFYEQYF
. TRBJ2-7 TRBV7-9 . TGTGCCAGCAGCCCCCCACAGTACTCCTACGAGCAGTACTTC CASSPPQYSYEQYF
few TRBJ2-5 TRBV12-3/TRBV12-4 . TGTGCCAGCACCTTAGGTTCGGGGGCCTCTAGAGAGACCCAGTACTTC CASTLGSGASRETQYF
many TRBJ2-7 TRBV27 TRBD2 TGTGCCAGCAGTGCCCTGCCGGGAGGGCGGGAGCAGTACTTC CASSALPGGREQYF
. TRBJ1-6 TRBV4-3 . TGCGCCAGCAGCCAAGACGACAGGTCCCCCCTCCACTTT CASSQDDRSPLHF